What follows describes a single T cell receptor (beta chain). Its target is unknown. The CDR3 consists of 14 residues. These data belong to a study of monozygotic twins with inflammatory bowel disease. General study findings and limits: Ultimately, a single strong signal or clonotype associated with IBD was not supported.

After re-calling the 5' RACE reads, TCRdb lists one entry per CDR3 protein, DNA absent. Here the sample table reports about 110,000 distinct CDR3 sequences. The TCR was taken from a human donor with ulcerative colitis or Crohn's disease, or a healthy co-twin of an affected twin (not recorded which). The genes are TRBV12-3 or TRBV12-4 and TRBJ1-1; the TRBD1 assignment by TCRdb is unverifiable without DNA. What was sequenced was blood. The CDR3 loop reads CASIPGQANTEAFF.